This entry features one T cell receptor beta chain sequence. This record belongs to a study of blood T cell repertoires in COVID-19. Study summary: The United States, Italy and Spain were the sources of the acute and convalescent COVID-19 samples. T cells, B-cell-depleted T cells, or PBMCs provided the cDNA or gDNA that served as material.

Original analysis: Reference gene primer amplification gave nucleated cell count estimates. TCRdb's table, derived via immunoSEQ multiplex PCR, lists solely in-frame clones and lacks some. V, J and clone size derive from that table, while D and trimming were established from the DNA sequence. This table holds approximately 200,000 clones, roughly 84% found once. The CDR3 runs to 15 residues. V was pared by 7 bases and J by 5 bases, with 19 bases between. Germline CDR1 and CDR2: SGHNT and YYREEE (reference sequence). The sequence was collected from a woman in her thirties who had recovered from COVID-19. The sample comprised peripheral blood. The genes are TRBV5-4 and TRBJ2-1; D might be TRBD1 (8 bases). The CDR3 reads CASSTGGRAHNEQFF. CDR3 nucleotides: TGTGCCAGCTCCACAGGGGGGAGGGCCCACAATGAGCAGTTCTTC.